Here is one T cell receptor (beta chain) with its context. Its antigen is currently unknown. The record originates from a study of T cell responses to AZD1222 COVID-19 vaccine. The study's findings and limits: It was only a handful of AZD1222 recipients who were seropositive at baseline. Vaccine-related CD4 TCRs covered spike, predominating at 160-218 and 743-854.

Using immunoSEQ multiplex PCR, the repertoire was profiled, and TCRdb retains in-frame clones only, with some absent. The table shows under 250,000 clones, with approximately 94% occurring only once. V trimming: 5 bases; J trimming: 8 bases; junction bases outside the gene matches: 4. The V gene's germline CDR1 is SGHTA and CDR2 FQGNSA. The CDR3 extends over 14 amino acids. The sequence derives from an adult in good health. The material sequenced was peripheral blood, taken on day 0 of MenACWY control vaccination. The chain carries TRBV7-2 and TRBJ1-4, with TRBD1 matching 11 bases. CDR3 in DNA: TGTGCCAGCAGCGGGGACAGGGGGAACGAAAAACTGTTTTTT. Residues: CASSGDRGNEKLFF. Together with reference TRBV7-2 and TRBJ1-4, the CDR3 gives the full variable domain: GAGVSQSPSNKVTEKGKDVELRCDPISGHTALYWYRQSLGQGLEFLIYFQGNSAPDKSGLPSDRFSAERTGGSVSTLTIQRTQQEDSAVYLCASSGDRGNEKLFFGSGTQLSVL.